This TCR beta chain was sequenced for a study of shared clonotypes between healthy human individuals (TCRdb year 2020). About the study as a whole: A few men and a couple of women, aged 18 to 49 years, made up the cohort. To increase sequencing depth and limit assay-specific biases, different laboratories used diverse techniques to prepare libraries and sequence TCR repertoires. Each donor's leukapheresis produced roughly between roughly 0.85 and 9 billion PBMCs. The study deeply sequenced blood TCR repertoires of about 5 healthy adults to estimate repertoire size and the extent of clonotype sharing between individuals. For each donor, CD4 naive and CD4 memory were each given three plates, CD8 naive was given two plates, and CD8 memory was given one plate.

V and J lose 7 bases and 11 bases, and a span of 14 bases separates them. The CDR3 spans 11 residues, from the cysteine through the phenylalanine. CDR3 DNA is the only sequence kept; it has 33 bases, read in frame from the first base. As encoded in the germline V gene (reference sequence), CDR1 is SEHNR while CDR2 is FQNEAQ. Worth noting for this clone: The specificity of this receptor is unknown. Base qualities are not recorded, but no much larger clone differs from it by a single base.

TCR CDR3 regions were amplified from genomic DNA by multiplex PCR using the deep immunoSEQ assay. For each cell subset, the extracted genomic DNA was distributed evenly across all wells of several immunoSEQ 96-well plates, and each plate served as one replicate. For sorted subsets, each replicate PCR was loaded with about 0.2 ug genomic DNA, equivalent to approximately 27,000 T cell genomes. The purified libraries were quantified using a Qubit 3.0 fluorometer, sized with a Bioanalyzer 2100, and then quantified again using the KAPA Library Quantification kit. Each immunoSEQ 96-well plate was sequenced on its own single-read 150-cycle Illumina NextSeq 550 flow cell. As for how the authors treated the data: The immunoSEQ output contained only junctional sequences without quality scores, so filtering could not match that applied to full-length reads. To assign V/J genes and CDR3, sequences were annotated using PyIR, a Python wrapper for IgBLAST v1.9, with IMGT germline references. Reads were filtered out if the reads had weak V/J assignments (E-value above 1e-6), no CDR3, stop codons, out-of-frame junctions, or ambiguous translated residues. A V3J clonotype was defined by an identical inferred V gene, J gene, and CDR3 amino acid sequence. Percentage overlap between repertoires was computed as shared unique clonotypes divided by the size of the smaller repertoire. Richness of each repertoire was evaluated using RTK rarefaction, the Chao1 estimator, and Recon v2.1 estimates of unobserved clonotypes. Generation probabilities were computed with OLGA for all TCRbeta clonotypes obtained by the gDNA method from a few donors. TCRdb's version of the immuneACCESS table is confined to in-frame rearrangements and falls short of the full clone set. An unresolved V gene accounts for under half of the shortfall where checked; the remainder is of unknown origin. V, J and clone size reflect that table, while D and trimming were determined from the DNA. The sample table lists millions of clones, around nine tenths of them with a count of one. The ten most abundant clones make up more than 0.12% of the sample.

The investigation overall reported the following: Sampling was limited to blood, and TCR repertoires in tissue likely differ from TCR repertoires in blood. Even with the large sequencing depth, rarefaction of the sorted-subset datasets indicated that sequencing was incomplete. The genetic and exposure-history diversity represented was limited by the small number of donors. About 4.5% of naive CD4, roughly 3.6% of naive CD8, 2% to 2.5% of memory CD4, and about 0.4% of memory CD8 clonotypes were shared across four donors. Compared with non-shared clonotypes, clonotypes shared by all four sorted-subset donors had higher generation probabilities. Naive subsets generally had larger estimated clonotype richness than memory subsets did. Pairwise subsampling indicated that sequencing depth was expected to affect the degree of clonotype sharing among donors.

The donors were healthy, HIV-negative adults who had no recently reported acute infections or vaccinations. Every donor was a Caucasian adult residing in Nashville, Tennessee, USA. CD4+ T cells were enriched by magnetic negative selection, after which naive cells were positively selected on CD45RA and the negative fraction was taken as the memory subset. After blood collection by leukapheresis, PBMCs were isolated using Ficoll-Histopaque density gradient centrifugation and then cryopreserved in the vapor phase of liquid nitrogen. Purity and quantity of every magnetically sorted T cell population were checked by analytical flow cytometry. Genomic DNA was isolated from each sorted fraction and quantified by UV absorbance on a Nanodrop 2000c.

The receptor comes from a man between 18 and 35 years old in good health. The sequence joins TRBV7-9 to TRBJ1-1; D gene: possibly TRBD1, on 5 matching bases. Source material: naive CD4+ T cells sorted from blood. What the cell subset or site label conveys for this sample: CD45RA+ positively selected. The DNA is TGTGCCAGCACCCCGGGGGGGGGTGCTTTCTTT. Its protein product is CASTPGGGAFF.